This TCR beta chain derives from a study of blood T cell repertoires in COVID-19. Looking at the study overall: Acute and convalescent COVID-19 samples came from the United States, Italy and Spain. From T cells, B-cell-depleted T cells, or PBMCs came the material, which was cDNA or gDNA.

In its sample, this clone was seen once. CDR3 length: 14 amino acids. V lost 1 base, J lost 9 bases, and 12 bases lay in between. The germline V gene has CDR1 LNHDA and CDR2 SQIVND (reference sequence). Sequencing used immunoSEQ multiplex PCR; TCRdb keeps in-frame clones, though not all of them. This repertoire shows 100,000 to 150,000 clones, roughly 84% found once; its top ten account for approximately 12%. Sequencing used peripheral blood. The chain has TRBV19 and TRBJ2-2; TRBD1 is a possible D gene (6 bases). This receptor was identified in a woman younger than 45 who had recovered from COVID-19. CDR3 DNA: TGTGCCAGTAGTATAGGGGGACAATCCAGGGAGCTGTTTTTT. Translation: CASSIGGQSRELFF.